Presented here are 30 T cell receptor beta chains from one specimen sequenced in a study of naive and memory T cell subsets. Study results and limitations: Naive repertoires, especially CD8, held a few larger clonotypes, possibly memory cells re-expressing CD45RA.

The beta constant-region primer was an equimolar mix of two oligonucleotides covering TRBC1 and TRBC2. The ligated cDNA underwent four PCR rounds using SP2 and nested alpha and beta constant-region primers. A single record per CDR3 protein comes from TCRdb applying MiXCR to the UMI-ligation and nested PCR reads. Counted here are 85,000 to 130,000 distinct CDR3 sequences, around 13% occurring once; the ten biggest clones make up roughly 3.1%. The antigens of these receptors remain unknown. Sequencing was carried out using naive CD8+ T cells from blood. The receptors shown here come from a human donor in good health.

This clonotype was seen a few times. J is TRBJ1-1 and V is TRBV6-2 or TRBV6-3; TRBD1 is a possible D gene (5 bases). This CDR3 is 14 amino acids long. V lost 8 bases and J 0 bases, leaving 13 bases between the germline ends. Germline assignment: CDR1 MNHEY and CDR2 SVGEGT. This CDR3 reads CASAPGRMNTEAFF. For the CDR3, the DNA is TGTGCCAGCGCCCCGGGACGGATGAACACTGAAGCTTTCTTT.

The chain uses TRBV30 and TRBJ2-7; 8 nucleotides match TRBD1. Trimming at V came to 5 bases and at J to 6 bases, leaving 3 bases not matched to a gene. CDR1 GTSNPN and CDR2 SVGIG come from the germline V gene (reference sequence). This CDR3 has 11 amino acids. CDR3 protein: CAWDTGGEQYF. As DNA, the CDR3 is TGTGCCTGGGATACAGGGGGCGAGCAGTACTTC. Full variable domain (missing parts from reference TRBV30 and TRBJ2-7): SQTIHQWPATLVQPVGSPLSLECTVEGTSNPNLYWYRQAAGRGLQLLFYSVGIGQISSEVPQNLSASRPQDRQFILSSKKLLLSDSGFYLCAWDTGGEQYFGPGTRLTVT.

This clonotype was seen ten or more times. J is TRBJ2-1 and V is TRBV20-1; 13 positions agree with TRBD2. Looked up from germline, CDR1 is DFQATT and CDR2 is SNEGSKA (reference sequence). The trim removed 2 bases at V and 4 bases at J, leaving 11 bases unmatched. This CDR3 region has 18 residues. CDR3: CSARHPSRTSGSYNEQFF. CDR3 in DNA: TGCAGTGCTAGACACCCTAGCAGGACTAGCGGGAGTTACAATGAGCAGTTCTTC.

This chain links TRBV28 with TRBJ2-7; 7 bases are a match to TRBD1. From germline, CDR1 is MDHEN and CDR2 SYDVKM. This CDR3 is 14 amino acids long. Unmatched junction bases numbered 6, after V lost 4 bases and J lost 3 bases. CDR3 bases: TGTGCCAGCAGTTACAGGGGTTGGGGCTACGAGCAGTACTTC. Translating gives CASSYRGWGYEQYF.

This clonotype was picked up a small number of times. The gene calls are TRBV11-3 and TRBJ2-1; 9 positions match TRBD2. Per the germline V gene, CDR1 is SGHNT and CDR2 is YENEEA. CDR3 size: 18 residues. The trim removed 5 bases at V and 7 bases at J, leaving 18 bases unmatched. The CDR3 spells CASSPDSVAGLAENEQFF. The DNA of the CDR3 is TGTGCCAGCAGCCCTGATTCAGTAGCGGGACTAGCTGAGAATGAGCAGTTCTTC.

The chain links TRBV12-3 or TRBV12-4 to TRBJ2-1; 9 nucleotides align to TRBD1. Trimming cost V 1 base and J 6 bases; bases outside gene matches: 4. CDR3 length equals 15 residues. The DNA of the CDR3 is TGTGCCAGCAGTTTAGGGGGACAGGGCTTCAATGAGCAGTTCTTC. Translated, it gives CASSLGGQGFNEQFF.

J is TRBJ2-7 and V is TRBV6-2 or TRBV6-3, with 10 bases aligning to TRBD2. The CDR3 extends over 13 amino acids. Germline V gene lookup returns CDR1 MNHEY and CDR2 SVGEGT. V shed 5 bases and J 8 bases; nucleotides not matched to a gene: 6. The CDR3 spells CASSHLAGEKQYF. CDR3 nucleotides: TGTGCCAGCAGTCACCTAGCGGGAGAAAAGCAGTACTTC.

The V gene is TRBV28, the J gene TRBJ2-7; no reliable D call. Deletions cut 2 bases from V and 0 bases from J, with 8 bases between. CDR3 size: 14 residues. In germline, CDR1 is MDHEN, CDR2 SYDVKM. The CDR3 region is CASSLTARSYEQYF. CDR3 nucleotides: TGTGCCAGCAGTTTAACGGCACGCTCCTACGAGCAGTACTTC.

The gene calls are TRBV7-2 and TRBJ2-7, with a weak D call TRBD1 (6 bases). This CDR3 has 14 residues. Deletions cut 4 bases from V and 5 bases from J, with 15 bases between. The V gene's germline CDR1 is SGHTA and CDR2 FQGNSA. CDR3 sequence reads: CASSSIASGDEQYF. The CDR3 nucleotides read TGTGCCAGCAGCTCCATTGCGTCAGGGGACGAGCAGTACTTC.

This chain connects TRBV12-3 or TRBV12-4 to TRBJ2-7; tentative D call: TRBD1 (6 bases). The CDR3 is 14 residues long. Trimming shortened V by 4 bases and J by 3 bases, and 13 bases separated the two germline ends. CDR3 in amino acids: CASSSLGRGYEQYF. The CDR3 region has the DNA TGTGCCAGCAGTTCCTTGGGCAGGGGCTACGAGCAGTACTTC.

This clonotype showed up just a few times. The V call is TRBV6-2 or TRBV6-3, the J call TRBJ1-2; D is unclear. Germline values: CDR1 MNHEY, CDR2 SVGEGT. CDR3 length: 12 amino acids. V gave up 2 bases and J gave up 5 bases, with 6 bases separating them. CDR3 coding DNA: TGTGCCAGCAGTTACCCCGGGTATGGCTACACCTTC. Encoded protein: CASSYPGYGYTF.

CDR3: CASRRPPTGFRPCCQPQHF. The CDR3, as DNA: TGTGCCAGCAGGCGCCCACCGACAGGCTTCAGGCCTTGCTGTCAGCCCCAGCATTTT. The chain joins TRBV27 to TRBJ1-5, with D possibly matching TRBD1 (6 bases). Between the trimmed V and J ends, which lost 6 bases and 6 bases, there was a span of 30 bases. Germline lookup yields CDR1 MNHEY and CDR2 SMNVEV (reference sequence). This CDR3 region has 19 residues.

The J gene is TRBJ1-1, the V gene TRBV5-6; the D is unclear. This CDR3 comprises 13 residues. V lost 4 bases and J 7 bases, leaving 14 bases between the germline ends. Germline V CDR1 and CDR2: SGHDT, YYEEEE. The CDR3 spells CASSPSSRFEAFF. CDR3 DNA sequence: TGTGCCAGCAGCCCCTCATCGAGGTTTGAAGCTTTCTTT.

The chain's CDR3 is CAWSVYPLTGADGYTF. The CDR3 DNA reads as TGTGCCTGGAGTGTATACCCCCTTACAGGGGCCGATGGCTACACCTTC. The rearrangement joins TRBV30 to TRBJ1-2; 7 bases are a match to TRBD1. Trimming cost V 0 bases and J 6 bases; bases outside gene matches: 13. The germline V gene has CDR1 GTSNPN and CDR2 SVGIG (reference sequence). The CDR3 extends over 16 amino acids.

This clonotype was found a few times. The rearrangement uses TRBV6-6 and TRBJ2-7, with D perhaps assigned TRBD1 or TRBD2 (5 bases each). Germline V lookup: CDR1 MNHNY, CDR2 SVGAGI (reference sequence). The V and J ends lost 6 bases and 0 bases respectively, with 18 bases between them. The CDR3 is made up of 16 amino acids. CDR3 nucleotides: TGTGCCAGCAGACGGACACGGGGCCCGGACTCCTACGAGCAGTACTTC. Translation: CASRRTRGPDSYEQYF.

This clonotype showed up just a few times. The chain employs TRBV20-1 and TRBJ2-1, with 8 bases matching TRBD2. The germline V gene encodes CDR1 DFQATT and CDR2 SNEGSKA (reference sequence). With V trimmed by 3 bases and J by 4 bases, 11 bases remained unmatched. This CDR3 comprises 16 residues. The CDR3 coding sequence is TGCAGTGCTAGCCCCGGGGGGGACTATCCTTACAATGAGCAGTTCTTC. It encodes CSASPGGDYPYNEQFF.

V is TRBV13 and J is TRBJ2-7; D not certain. Germline V CDR1 and CDR2: PRHDT, FYEKMQ (reference sequence). The CDR3 length is 16 residues. Trimming took 5 bases from V and 2 from J, leaving 19 bases between them. The CDR3 spells CASSKTSNRKTYEQYF. CDR3 DNA sequence: TGTGCCAGCAGCAAAACCAGCAACCGAAAGACCTACGAGCAGTACTTC.

To note about this clonotype: A single base separates this from a much larger clone, so it may be a read error. The rearrangement links TRBV21-1 to TRBJ1-5; the table gives TRBD1 as D, unverified against the DNA. TRBV21-1 is a pseudogene segment. CDR3 length: 15 amino acids. The CDR3 loop is CASRQTGADDQPQHF. CDR3 coding DNA: TGTGCCAGCAGACAGACAGGTGCCGATGATCAGCCCCAGCATTTT.

V and J are TRBV6-2 or TRBV6-3 and TRBJ2-5; weak D call: TRBD2 (7 bases). Germline V gene sequence: CDR1 MNHEY, CDR2 SVGEGT. V was clipped by 7 bases and J by 0 bases, with 15 bases between them. CDR3 length equals 15 residues. The CDR3 bases are TGTGCCAGCACCCAAGGCGGGGGCTACCAAGAGACCCAGTACTTC. This codes for CASTQGGGYQETQYF.

Here the CDR3 reads CASSIPPGGRAGDEQFF. CDR3 coding DNA: TGTGCCAGTAGTATTCCCCCAGGGGGGAGGGCCGGGGATGAGCAGTTCTTC. The J gene is TRBJ2-1, the V gene TRBV19; TRBD1 or TRBD2 may be the D gene (7 bases each). CDR1 is LNHDA and CDR2 is SQIVND in the germline V gene (reference sequence). Trimming took 3 bases from V and 8 from J, leaving 23 bases between them. The CDR3 extends over 17 amino acids.

The chain employs TRBV21-1 and TRBJ2-7; TRBD1 reflects the table's D call only, with no check against the DNA. TRBV21-1 is an annotated pseudogene. The CDR3 extends over 18 amino acids. This chain's CDR3 is CASSKYRTGVPQSYEQYF. Written as DNA, the CDR3 is TGTGCCAGCAGCAAATACCGGACAGGGGTTCCCCAATCCTACGAGCAGTACTTC.

This clonotype turned up a few times. V and J are TRBV19 and TRBJ2-1; TRBD2 might be the D (6 bases). Germline CDR1 and CDR2: LNHDA and SQIVND (reference sequence). The CDR3 sequence is 15 residues long. Trimming pared 1 base from V and 4 bases from J, leaving 11 bases between. The CDR3 DNA is TGTGCCAGTAGTATAGCCGCGACTAGATACAATGAGCAGTTCTTC. This sequence encodes CASSIAATRYNEQFF.

The chain couples TRBV4-3 to TRBJ2-7; a possible D gene is TRBD2 (5 bases). This CDR3 has 12 amino acids. Germline loops: CDR1 LGHNA, CDR2 YSLEER. Trimming shortened V by 1 base and J by 6 bases, and 7 bases separated the two germline ends. This CDR3 reads CASSQGRGEQYF. The CDR3 DNA follows: TGCGCCAGCAGCCAAGGACGGGGCGAGCAGTACTTC.

This clonotype was detected many times. CDR3 in DNA: TGTGCCAGCAGCGCGACTAGCGGGCAGGTCCATGAGCAGTTCTTC. Amino acid sequence: CASSATSGQVHEQFF. The rearrangement uses TRBV7-9 and TRBJ2-1; 10 bases are a match to TRBD2. The CDR3 covers 15 residues. With V trimmed by 5 bases and J by 8 bases, 9 bases remained unmatched. CDR1 is SEHNR, CDR2 FQNEAQ, per germline (reference sequence).

This chain links TRBV7-9 with TRBJ1-1, with 7 bases that match TRBD1. In germline, CDR1 is SEHNR, CDR2 FQNEAQ (reference sequence). The CDR3 runs 16 residues. The V segment lost 4 bases and the J segment 5 bases; nucleotides outside the gene matches: 13. The CDR3 bases are TGTGCCAGCAGCTCGACAGGGAGACTCATGGAGACTGAAGCTTTCTTT. This codes for CASSSTGRLMETEAFF.

This clonotype came up a few times. V is TRBV4-3 and J is TRBJ2-7; TRBD1 might be the D (8 bases). V was cut by 5 bases and J by 0 bases, with 23 bases left in between. The CDR3 spans 18 residues. Germline values: CDR1 LGHNA, CDR2 YSLEER. CDR3 loop: CASSKKWGGTGTSYEQYF. DNA of the CDR3: TGCGCCAGCAGCAAAAAATGGGGGGGGACAGGCACCTCCTACGAGCAGTACTTC.

V gene TRBV4-3 combines with J gene TRBJ2-7, with D uncertain. Trimming took off 3 bases at V and 6 bases at J, with 9 bases between the two ends. The CDR3 has 12 residues. Germline-derived CDR1 and CDR2 are LGHNA and YSLEER. CDR3 loop: CASSQELGEQYF. Written as DNA, the CDR3 is TGCGCCAGCAGCCAGGAACTGGGCGAGCAGTACTTC.

The sample holds one count of this clonotype. The chain links TRBV2 to TRBJ2-7; 9 nucleotides agree with TRBD2. The CDR3 covers 15 residues. In germline, CDR1 is SNHLY, CDR2 FYNNEI. Losses at the gene ends were 0 bases for V and 3 bases for J; bases not matched to a gene: 3. The DNA for the CDR3 is TGTGCCAGCAGTGAAGCCGCGGGGGGGGGCTACGAGCAGTACTTC. Protein: CASSEAAGGGYEQYF.

J is TRBJ1-2 and V is TRBV10-3; D perhaps matches TRBD1 (6 bases). This CDR3 contains 16 residues. Deletions cut 1 base from V and 4 bases from J, with 16 bases between. The germline V gene has CDR1 ENHRY and CDR2 SYGVKD. The CDR3 sequence: CAISEWPGTTTYGYTF. The CDR3 DNA reads as TGTGCCATCAGTGAGTGGCCCGGGACAACCACCTATGGCTACACCTTC.

This clonotype was seen only a few times. The V call is TRBV6-2 or TRBV6-3, the J call TRBJ2-1; TRBD1 matches 9 bases. CDR1 is MNHEY, CDR2 SVGEGT, per germline. V lost 2 bases, J lost 5 bases, and 4 bases stayed unmatched. The CDR3 contains 15 residues. The CDR3 nucleotides read TGTGCCAGCAGTTACACCGGGACAGGGAACAATGAGCAGTTCTTC. This translates into CASSYTGTGNNEQFF.